This TCR beta chain was identified in a study of CXCR3-negative and CXCR3-positive naive CD8 T cells. Overall study results and limits: CXCR3-positive naive cells carried more hydrophobic TRB CDR3s than CXCR3-negative ones.

Germline CDR1 reads SGHKS; CDR2 reads YYEKEE (reference sequence). This CDR3 is built from 17 residues. In regard to this clonotype: The antigen is undetermined.

UMI-tagged TRB cDNA libraries were built via 5' RACE. From the 5' RACE reads, TCRdb lists one entry per CDR3 protein and no DNA. This table holds 150,000 to 170,000 distinct CDR3 sequences. The sequenced sample was naive CXCR3+ CD8+ T cells from blood. As for subset: CD45RO-CCR7+CD27+CD95- naive CD8+ T cells expressing CXCR3 (TNR3+). The TCR was taken from a human donor in good health. Some clones in this sample may be carry-over from other donors' samples. The chain employs TRBV5-5 and TRBJ2-7; TCRdb gives TRBD2 as the D gene, but with no DNA this cannot be confirmed. This chain's CDR3 is CASSLEGWRITIYEQYF. Filled out from reference TRBV5-5 and TRBJ2-7, the complete variable domain reads DAGVTQSPTHLIKTRGQQVTLRCSPISGHKSVSWYQQVLGQGPQFIFQYYEKEERGRGNFPDRFSARQFPNYSSELNVNALLLGDSALYLCASSLEGWRITIYEQYFGPGTRLTVT.